This T cell receptor beta chain was identified during a study of blood T cell repertoires in COVID-19. This clone has just one count. Repertoires were generated with immunoSEQ multiplex PCR, while TCRdb's copy carries only in-frame clones and drops some. The sample consists of fewer than 75,000 clones, around 86% of them appearing once. The CDR3 is 23 amino acids. CDR1 and CDR2 from the germline V gene are KGHDR and SFDVKD. Trimming left V 1 base short and J 5 bases short, with 35 bases between. The chain couples TRBV24-1 to TRBJ2-1; D tentatively reads TRBD1 or TRBD2 (10 bases each). Sequencing was done on a sample of peripheral blood. The clonotype comes from a man aged 45 to 65 with active COVID-19. CDR3 loop: CATSDFPGQGERSGRASHNEQFF. For the CDR3, the DNA is TGTGCCACCAGTGATTTCCCAGGACAGGGGGAAAGGAGCGGGAGGGCCAGCCACAATGAGCAGTTCTTC.